This T cell receptor beta chain originates from a study of T cell responses to AZD1222 COVID-19 vaccine. Using immunoSEQ multiplex PCR, the repertoire was profiled, and TCRdb retains in-frame clones only, with some absent. The sample has tens of thousands of clones; roughly 85% are singletons. This CDR3 is 14 amino acids long. Germline CDR1 is LGHDT and CDR2 is YNNKEL (reference sequence). V shed 5 bases and J shed 3 bases, with 13 bases lying between them. This clone was counted once. The sequenced sample was peripheral blood, obtained 28 days after the second AZD1222 dose. The TCR sequence derives from an adult who received the AZD1222 COVID-19 vaccine. The rearrangement links TRBV3-1 (or the pseudogene TRBV3-2) to TRBJ1-1, with no clear D. CDR3 bases: TGTGCCAGCAGCAGCTACCCGACGTACACTGAAGCTTTCTTT. Amino acid sequence: CASSSYPTYTEAFF.